What follows is one T cell receptor beta chain and its context. What it recognizes is unknown. This sample is drawn from a study of cytomegalovirus exposure and HLA in healthy donors. This CDR3 is built from 14 residues. J lost 6 bases, V lost 5 bases, and 9 bases had no gene match. The germline V gene encodes CDR1 GTSNPN and CDR2 SVGIG (reference sequence). PCR employed 60 Vbeta and 13 Jbeta primers. Profiled with immunoSEQ multiplex PCR; TCRdb holds only in-frame clones, not every one. The sample has under 250,000 clones; around 80% are singletons. Findings and caveats of the study: Reports showed the classifier diagnosing cytomegalovirus status with high specificity and sensitivity.

The receptor comes from a male donor in good health and CMV-seronegative. The chain carries TRBV30 and TRBJ1-1, with 10 nucleotides matching TRBD1. The sequenced sample was PBMCs. In DNA form, the CDR3 reads TGTGCCTGGGGACGGACAGGGGGGGGCTCTGAAGCTTTCTTT. This encodes CAWGRTGGGSEAFF. The whole variable domain, remainder taken from reference TRBV30 and TRBJ1-1, is SQTIHQWPATLVQPVGSPLSLECTVEGTSNPNLYWYRQAAGRGLQLLFYSVGIGQISSEVPQNLSASRPQDRQFILSSKKLLLSDSGFYLCAWGRTGGGSEAFFGQGTRLTVV.